Listed here are 25 T cell receptor beta chains from one sample, sequenced in a study of control samples from healthy donors and cancer patients. TCRdb keeps only in-frame clones here, not all; method: immunoSEQ multiplex PCR. The top ten clones hold approximately 20% of a sample with fewer than 110,000 clones, about 89% of them seen once. Source material: PBMCs. These receptors originate from a man aged 55 to 69 with lung cancer.

V gene TRBV24-1 combines with J gene TRBJ1-2, with 10 positions matching TRBD1. CDR3 length: 14 residues. CDR1 KGHDR and CDR2 SFDVKD come from the germline V gene. V lost 4 bases to trimming and J lost 8 bases; unmatched junction nucleotides: 6. CDR3 in DNA: TGTGCCACCAGTGACCGGGACAGGGGAAAAGGCTACACCTTC. It encodes CATSDRDRGKGYTF.

This chain joins TRBV7-9 and TRBJ2-3, with TRBD2 identical over 11 bases. Germline V gene data show CDR1 as SEHNR and CDR2 as FQNEAQ (reference sequence). This CDR3 region has 16 residues. The trim removed 4 bases at V and 4 bases at J, leaving 7 bases unmatched. The CDR3: CASSYLAGGRADTQYF. As DNA, the CDR3 is TGTGCCAGCAGCTATCTAGCGGGGGGTCGGGCAGATACGCAGTATTTT.

This clone appeared once. The J gene is TRBJ2-1, the V gene TRBV7-9; D gene unclear. The ends were cut back, 2 bases at V and 14 bases at J, with 10 bases in the middle. This CDR3 comprises 11 residues. Germline V CDR1 and CDR2: SEHNR, FQNEAQ (reference sequence). CDR3 coding DNA: TGTGCCAGCAGCTTATGGGCTAGTAAGTTCTTC. Its translation: CASSLWASKFF.

This clone has just one count. The chain couples TRBV5-4 to TRBJ2-5; weak D call: TRBD2 (5 bases). V was pared by 4 bases and J by 5 bases, with 12 bases between. Germline CDR1 SGHNT, CDR2 YYREEE (reference sequence). This CDR3 has 13 amino acids. CDR3 DNA sequence: TGTGCCAGCAGCCGCGAGGGTTGGGAGACCCAGTACTTC. Protein product: CASSREGWETQYF.

The CDR3 DNA reads as TGTGCCAGCAGCTACCGGGACACCCTTTCATACGAGCAGTACTTC. Protein sequence: CASSYRDTLSYEQYF. The rearrangement links TRBV7-8 to TRBJ2-7, with a weak D call TRBD1 (6 bases). This CDR3 is 15 amino acids long. The germline gives CDR1 SGHVS, CDR2 FQNEAQ. The V and J ends lost 4 bases and 4 bases respectively, with 17 bases between them.

J is TRBJ1-1 and V is TRBV7-3; D is possibly TRBD1 (6 bases). Looked up from germline, CDR1 is SGHTA and CDR2 is FQGTGA. This CDR3 is 16 amino acids long. V dropped 5 bases and J dropped 3 bases, with 19 bases sitting between them. The CDR3 sequence: CASSQTTGAADTEAFF. The CDR3 bases are TGTGCCAGCAGCCAAACGACGGGGGCGGCGGACACTGAAGCTTTCTTT. The variable domain in full, completed from reference TRBV7-3 and TRBJ1-1, reads GAGVSQTPSNKVTEKGKYVELRCDPISGHTALYWYRQSLGQGPEFLIYFQGTGAADDSGLPNDRFFAVRPEGSVSTLKIQRTERGDSAVYLCASSQTTGAADTEAFFGQGTRLTVV.

The genes are TRBV19 and TRBJ1-5, with unresolved D. Per the germline V gene, CDR1 is LNHDA and CDR2 is SQIVND (reference sequence). The CDR3 length is 16 residues. V was pared by 5 bases and J by 0 bases, with 14 bases between. The CDR3 sequence: CASSGGLVYSNQPQHF. For the CDR3, the DNA is TGTGCCAGTAGTGGAGGTTTGGTTTATAGCAATCAGCCCCAGCATTTT.

The genes are TRBV5-1 and TRBJ2-1; maybe TRBD2 (5 bases). This CDR3 has 16 residues. Trimming removed 3 bases from V and 5 bases from J, with 18 bases in between. Germline V CDR1 and CDR2: SGHRS, YFSETQ. CDR3 region: CASSYAGPSYNNEQFF. For the CDR3, the DNA is TGCGCCAGCAGCTACGCGGGTCCTTCTTACAACAATGAGCAGTTCTTC.

The chain is built from TRBV5-1 and TRBJ2-2; weak D call: TRBD1 (5 bases). Germline-derived CDR1 and CDR2 are SGHRS and YFSETQ. Deletions cut 0 bases from V and 0 bases from J, with 12 bases between. This CDR3 comprises 17 residues. The DNA for the CDR3 is TGCGCCAGCAGCTTGGAAGGACACGCCACGAACACCGGGGAGCTGTTTTTT. Protein sequence: CASSLEGHATNTGELFF. The full variable domain, completed using reference TRBV5-1 and TRBJ2-2, is KAGVTQTPRYLIKTRGQQVTLSCSPISGHRSVSWYQQTPGQGLQFLFEYFSETQRNKGNFPGRFSGRQFSNSRSEMNVSTLELGDSALYLCASSLEGHATNTGELFFGEGSRLTVL.

This clone was picked up a small number of times. The genes are TRBV6-6 and TRBJ2-7; TRBD1 might be the D (6 bases). The CDR3 has 14 residues. V lost 0 bases and J 2 bases, leaving 8 bases between the germline ends. Germline assignment: CDR1 MNHNY and CDR2 SVGAGI (reference sequence). CDR3 sequence (DNA): TGTGCCAGCAGTTACTCGAGGGGGACCTACGAGCAGTACTTC. Amino acid sequence: CASSYSRGTYEQYF.

The chain combines TRBV9 with TRBJ2-5, with 8 bases identical to TRBD1. The CDR3 runs 13 residues. The germline CDR1 and CDR2 sequences are SGDLS and YYNGEE. V shed 4 bases and J 4 bases; nucleotides not matched to a gene: 3. CDR3 DNA sequence: TGTGCCAGCAGCTTCGGACAGGGAGAGACCCAGTACTTC. It translates to CASSFGQGETQYF.

V and J are TRBV3-1 (or the pseudogene TRBV3-2) and TRBJ2-3; TRBD2 matches at 8 bases. Germline CDR1 LGHDT, CDR2 YNNKEL (reference sequence). After removal of 0 bases from V and 1 base from J, the junction contained 0 bases not matched to a gene. The CDR3 covers 15 residues. The CDR3 DNA follows: TGTGCCAGCAGCCAAGAGGGACTAGGCACAGATACGCAGTATTTT. Its translation is CASSQEGLGTDTQYF.

The CDR3 here is CASSVTLIEGFSGANVLTF. The CDR3 bases are TGTGCCAGCAGCGTCACCCTAATTGAGGGGTTTTCTGGGGCCAACGTCCTGACTTTC. V gene TRBV9 combines with J gene TRBJ2-6; D assignment may be TRBD1 or TRBD2 (5 bases each). Germline V lookup: CDR1 SGDLS, CDR2 YYNGEE. There are 19 residues in the CDR3. Trimming took 2 bases from V and 1 from J, leaving 19 bases between them.

V and J are TRBV19 and TRBJ1-2; tentatively, D is TRBD1 (5 bases). The CDR3 sequence is 14 residues long. V was trimmed by 4 bases and J by 2 bases, leaving 11 bases between them. CDR1 and CDR2 (germline): LNHDA, SQIVND (reference sequence). For the CDR3, the DNA is TGTGCCAGTAGTAGAAAGACAGACAACTATGGCTACACCTTC. Translating gives CASSRKTDNYGYTF.

Concerning this clone itself: The same CDR3 arises from other DNA sequences in this sample as well. This chain joins TRBV5-1 and TRBJ2-2, with TRBD1 as a possible D gene (5 bases). From germline, CDR1 is SGHRS and CDR2 YFSETQ. The CDR3 has 14 residues. The V end lost 0 bases, the J end lost 5 bases, and 8 bases lay between the germline ends. CDR3: CASSLAQGTGELFF. The CDR3 DNA follows: TGCGCCAGCAGCTTGGCTCAGGGAACCGGGGAGCTGTTTTTT.

The genes are TRBV5-4 and TRBJ1-1; D is uncertain. The germline V gene has CDR1 SGHNT and CDR2 YYREEE (reference sequence). V gave up 3 bases and J gave up 5 bases, with 8 bases separating them. The CDR3 has 12 residues. In DNA form, the CDR3 reads TGTGCCAGCAGCTGGAGGGAAACTGAAGCTTTCTTT. This encodes CASSWRETEAFF.

This clone came up once. This sequence joins TRBV30 and TRBJ1-2; D is ambiguous. This CDR3 contains 11 residues. Trimming cost V 0 bases and J 7 bases, with 6 bases left between them. Germline values: CDR1 GTSNPN, CDR2 SVGIG (reference sequence). The CDR3 here is CAWSVDRGYTF. The CDR3 coding sequence is TGTGCCTGGAGTGTAGACCGTGGCTACACCTTC.

CDR3 region: CASSYSILVHEQYF. The CDR3 DNA is TGTGCCAGCAGTTACTCGATCCTAGTACACGAGCAGTACTTC. V usage is TRBV6-2 or TRBV6-3 and J usage is TRBJ2-7; D unresolved. The CDR3 sequence is 14 residues long. Germline V CDR1 and CDR2: MNHEY, SVGEGT. V was clipped by 0 bases and J by 5 bases, with 11 bases between them.

The chain links TRBV21-1 to TRBJ1-5; the table's D gene call, TRBD1, was not cross checked with the DNA. TRBV21-1 is a pseudogene segment. This CDR3 spans 17 amino acids. CDR3: CASSKWILRTANQPQHF. In DNA, the CDR3 is TGTGCCAGCAGCAAATGGATACTGAGGACAGCTAATCAGCCCCAGCATTTT.

This clone was counted a single time. The chain is built from TRBV4-1 and TRBJ2-3; TRBD2 agrees at 9 bases. The germline V gene has CDR1 MGHRA and CDR2 YSYEKL. CDR3 length: 16 amino acids. V lost 0 bases, J lost 9 bases, and 10 bases stayed unmatched. CDR3 in amino acids: CASSQERAGGRGTQYF. The CDR3 DNA reads as TGCGCCAGCAGCCAAGAACGAGCGGGGGGCAGGGGGACGCAGTATTTT.

The V call is TRBV6-2 or TRBV6-3, the J call TRBJ2-2; 7 bases are shared with TRBD2. The CDR3 totals 13 residues. Germline CDR1 and CDR2: MNHEY and SVGEGT. J was trimmed by 6 bases and V by 5 bases; bases with no gene match: 3. DNA of the CDR3: TGTGCCAGCAGTCGAAGCGGGGCCGGGGAGCTGTTTTTT. Amino acid sequence: CASSRSGAGELFF.

V gene TRBV5-1 combines with J gene TRBJ1-4; TRBD1 matches 8 bases. Trimming cost V 4 bases and J 4 bases; bases outside gene matches: 6. Germline CDR1 SGHRS, CDR2 YFSETQ. The CDR3 is made up of 15 amino acids. CDR3 nucleotide sequence: TGCGCCAGCAGCGGCCAGGGGGCCCTTAATGAAAAACTGTTTTTT. Encoded protein: CASSGQGALNEKLFF.

The chain is built from TRBV5-4 and TRBJ2-7, with D maybe TRBD2 (6 bases). CDR3 length: 15 amino acids. Trimming took 4 bases from V and 1 from J, leaving 15 bases between them. From germline, CDR1 is SGHNT and CDR2 YYREEE (reference sequence). CDR3 region: CASSTGRDLSYEQYV. For the CDR3, the DNA is TGTGCCAGCAGCACGGGAAGGGACTTATCCTACGAGCAGTACGTC.

This sequence joins TRBV21-1 and TRBJ2-1; TRBD1 is taken as the D call from the table, unchecked against the DNA. TRBV21-1 is given as a pseudogene. The CDR3 covers 17 residues. The CDR3 is CASSIYGTPVSYNEQFF. The DNA of the CDR3 is TGTGCCAGCAGCATATATGGGACACCCGTGTCCTACAATGAGCAGTTCTTC.

The rearrangement joins TRBV9 to TRBJ2-5; TRBD2 matches 7 bases. This CDR3 spans 15 amino acids. The V segment lost 0 bases and the J segment 7 bases; nucleotides outside the gene matches: 9. Germline values: CDR1 SGDLS, CDR2 YYNGEE. CDR3 residues: CASSVGSSGVGTQYF. Written as DNA, the CDR3 is TGTGCCAGCAGCGTAGGTAGCAGCGGGGTGGGGACCCAGTACTTC.